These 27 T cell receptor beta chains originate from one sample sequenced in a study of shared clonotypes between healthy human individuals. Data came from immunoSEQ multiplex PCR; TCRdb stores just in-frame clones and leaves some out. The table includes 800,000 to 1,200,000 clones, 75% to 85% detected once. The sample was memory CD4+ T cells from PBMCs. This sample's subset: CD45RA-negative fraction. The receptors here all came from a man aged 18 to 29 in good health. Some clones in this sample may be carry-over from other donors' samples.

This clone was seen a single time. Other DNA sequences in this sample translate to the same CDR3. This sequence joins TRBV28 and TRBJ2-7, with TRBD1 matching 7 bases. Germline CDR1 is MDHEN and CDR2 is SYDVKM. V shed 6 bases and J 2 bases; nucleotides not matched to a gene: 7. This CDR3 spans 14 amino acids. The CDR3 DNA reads TGTGCCAGCAGCTCCGGGACAGCAACCTACGAGCAGTACTTC. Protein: CASSSGTATYEQYF.

CDR3 sequence reads: CASSLKETSYSSYEQYF. CDR3 nucleotides: TGTGCCAGCAGTTTAAAAGAAACATCTTACAGCTCCTACGAGCAGTACTTC. This rearrangement joins TRBV27 to TRBJ2-7; D unresolved. Germline V CDR1 and CDR2: MNHEY, SMNVEV (reference sequence). V dropped 2 bases and J dropped 0 bases, with 17 bases sitting between them. The CDR3 is made up of 17 amino acids.

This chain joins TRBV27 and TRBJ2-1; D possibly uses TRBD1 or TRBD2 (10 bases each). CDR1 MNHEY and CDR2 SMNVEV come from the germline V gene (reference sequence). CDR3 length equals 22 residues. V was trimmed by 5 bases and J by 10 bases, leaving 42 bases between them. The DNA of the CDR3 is TGTGCCAGCAGTCCCAGGGGAAAGGTTGGGACAGGGGTTCCTAGCGGGAGTATAGAGCAGTTCTTC. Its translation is CASSPRGKVGTGVPSGSIEQFF.

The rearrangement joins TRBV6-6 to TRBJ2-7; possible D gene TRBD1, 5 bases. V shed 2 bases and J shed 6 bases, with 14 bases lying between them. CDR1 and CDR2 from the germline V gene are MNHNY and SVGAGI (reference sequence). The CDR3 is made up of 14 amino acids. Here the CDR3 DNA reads TGTGCCAGCAGTTACCGAGACAGTACGGGCGAGCAGTACTTC. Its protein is CASSYRDSTGEQYF.

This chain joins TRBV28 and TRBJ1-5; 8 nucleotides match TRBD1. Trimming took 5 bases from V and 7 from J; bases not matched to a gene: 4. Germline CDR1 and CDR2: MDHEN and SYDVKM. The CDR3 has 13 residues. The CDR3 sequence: CASSRDRKQPQHF. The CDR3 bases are TGTGCCAGCAGTCGGGACAGGAAACAGCCCCAGCATTTT.

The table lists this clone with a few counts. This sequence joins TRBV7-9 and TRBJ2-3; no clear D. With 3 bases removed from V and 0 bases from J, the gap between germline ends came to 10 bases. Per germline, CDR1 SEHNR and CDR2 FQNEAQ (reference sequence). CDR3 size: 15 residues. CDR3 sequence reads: CASSLVPHSTDTQYF. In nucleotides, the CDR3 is TGTGCCAGCAGCTTGGTGCCCCACAGCACAGATACGCAGTATTTT.

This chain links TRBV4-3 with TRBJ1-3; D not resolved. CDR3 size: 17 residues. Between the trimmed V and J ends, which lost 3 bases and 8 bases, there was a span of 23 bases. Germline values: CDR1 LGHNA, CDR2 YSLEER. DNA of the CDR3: TGCGCCAGCAGCCAGAGGCTACCGGACCACGACGGGGACACCATATATTTT. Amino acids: CASSQRLPDHDGDTIYF.

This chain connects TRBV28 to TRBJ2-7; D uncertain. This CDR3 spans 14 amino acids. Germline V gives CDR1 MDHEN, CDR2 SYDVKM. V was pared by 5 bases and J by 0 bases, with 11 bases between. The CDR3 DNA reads TGTGCCAGCAGTATTTCACTAAGCTCCTACGAGCAGTACTTC. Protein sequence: CASSISLSSYEQYF.

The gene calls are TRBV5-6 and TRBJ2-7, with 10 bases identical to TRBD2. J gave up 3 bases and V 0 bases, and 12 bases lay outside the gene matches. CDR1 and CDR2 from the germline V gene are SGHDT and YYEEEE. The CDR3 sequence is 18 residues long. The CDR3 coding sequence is TGTGCCAGCAGCTTGGCCGTGGCTAGCGGGAGACTAAGCTACGAGCAGTACTTC. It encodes CASSLAVASGRLSYEQYF.

The CDR3 reads CASSHRFSNQPQHF. The CDR3 DNA is TGTGCCAGCAGCCACCGATTTAGCAATCAGCCCCAGCATTTT. This chain uses TRBV5-6 with TRBJ1-5; no clear D. CDR1 SGHDT and CDR2 YYEEEE come from the germline V gene. The CDR3 is 14 amino acids. V lost 4 bases, J lost 0 bases, and 8 bases lay in between.

CDR3 residues: CASQTGTINTGELFF. CDR3 coding DNA: TGTGCCAGCCAGACAGGGACGATAAACACCGGGGAGCTGTTTTTT. The J gene is TRBJ2-2, the V gene TRBV28, with 7 bases identical to TRBD1. Germline CDR1 is MDHEN and CDR2 is SYDVKM. V lost 8 bases and J lost 2; bases outside the gene matches: 8. The CDR3 spans 15 residues.

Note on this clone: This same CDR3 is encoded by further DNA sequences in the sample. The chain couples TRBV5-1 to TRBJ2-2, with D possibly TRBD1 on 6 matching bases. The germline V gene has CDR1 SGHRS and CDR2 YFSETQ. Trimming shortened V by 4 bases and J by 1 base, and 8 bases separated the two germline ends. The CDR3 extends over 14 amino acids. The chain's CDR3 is CASSPTGNTGELFF. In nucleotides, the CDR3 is TGCGCCAGCAGCCCGACAGGGAACACCGGGGAGCTGTTTTTT.

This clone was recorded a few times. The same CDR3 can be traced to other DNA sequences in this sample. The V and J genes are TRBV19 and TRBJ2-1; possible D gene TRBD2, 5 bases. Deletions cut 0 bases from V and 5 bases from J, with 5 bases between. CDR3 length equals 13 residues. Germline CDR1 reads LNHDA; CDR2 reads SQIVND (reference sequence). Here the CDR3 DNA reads TGTGCCAGTAGTATAGACGGGGACAATGAGCAGTTCTTC. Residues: CASSIDGDNEQFF.

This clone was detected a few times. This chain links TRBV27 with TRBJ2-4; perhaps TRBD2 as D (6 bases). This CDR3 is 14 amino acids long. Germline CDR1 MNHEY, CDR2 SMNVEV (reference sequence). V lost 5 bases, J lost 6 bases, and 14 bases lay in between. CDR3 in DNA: TGTGCCAGCAGTCCCAACCGGGACTTAAACATTCAGTACTTC. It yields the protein CASSPNRDLNIQYF.

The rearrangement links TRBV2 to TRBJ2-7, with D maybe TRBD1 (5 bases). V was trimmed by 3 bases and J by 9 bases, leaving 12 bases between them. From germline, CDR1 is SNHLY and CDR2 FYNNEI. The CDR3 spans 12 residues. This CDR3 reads CASSETRVLQYF. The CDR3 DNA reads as TGTGCCAGCAGTGAGACCAGGGTCTTGCAGTACTTC.

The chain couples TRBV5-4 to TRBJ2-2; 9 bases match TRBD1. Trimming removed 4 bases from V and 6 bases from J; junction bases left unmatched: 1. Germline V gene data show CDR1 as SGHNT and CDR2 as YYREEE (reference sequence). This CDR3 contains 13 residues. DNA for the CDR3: TGTGCCAGCAGCAGGACAGGGGCCGGGGAGCTGTTTTTT. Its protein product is CASSRTGAGELFF.

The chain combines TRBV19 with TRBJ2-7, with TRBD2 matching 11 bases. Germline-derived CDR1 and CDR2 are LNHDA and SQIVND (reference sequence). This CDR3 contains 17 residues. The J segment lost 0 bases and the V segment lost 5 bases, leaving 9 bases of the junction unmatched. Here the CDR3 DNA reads TGTGCCAGTAGTCGCGGGACTAGCGGACTGTTCTCCTACGAGCAGTACTTC. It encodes CASSRGTSGLFSYEQYF.

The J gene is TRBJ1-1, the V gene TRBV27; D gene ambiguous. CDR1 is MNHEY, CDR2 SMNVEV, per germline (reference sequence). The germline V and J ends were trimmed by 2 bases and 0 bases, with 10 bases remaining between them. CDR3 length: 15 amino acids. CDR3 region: CASSLGRQMNTEAFF. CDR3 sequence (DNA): TGTGCCAGCAGTTTAGGTCGGCAGATGAACACTGAAGCTTTCTTT.

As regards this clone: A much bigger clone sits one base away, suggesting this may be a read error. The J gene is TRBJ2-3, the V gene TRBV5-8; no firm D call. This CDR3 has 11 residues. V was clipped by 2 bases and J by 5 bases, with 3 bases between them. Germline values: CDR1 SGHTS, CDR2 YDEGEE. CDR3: CASSLGDTQYF. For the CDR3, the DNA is TGTGCCAGCAGCTTAGGAGATACGCAGTATTTT.

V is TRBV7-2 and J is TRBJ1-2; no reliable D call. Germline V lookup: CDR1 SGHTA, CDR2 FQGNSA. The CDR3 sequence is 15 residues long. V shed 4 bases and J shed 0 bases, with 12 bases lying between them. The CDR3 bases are TGTGCCAGCAGCTCCCAGGACGCTTCTAACTATGGCTACACCTTC. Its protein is CASSSQDASNYGYTF.

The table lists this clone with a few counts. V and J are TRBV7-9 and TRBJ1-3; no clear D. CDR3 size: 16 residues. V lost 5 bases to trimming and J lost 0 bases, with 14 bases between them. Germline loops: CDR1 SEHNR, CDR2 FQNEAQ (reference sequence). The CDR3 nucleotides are TGTGCCAGCAGCCCAGCCGGACTGCTCTCTGGAAACACCATATATTTT. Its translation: CASSPAGLLSGNTIYF.

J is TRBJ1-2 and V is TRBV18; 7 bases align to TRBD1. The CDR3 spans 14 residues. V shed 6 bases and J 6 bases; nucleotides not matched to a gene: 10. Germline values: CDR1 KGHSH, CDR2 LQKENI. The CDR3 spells CASSLTGQTDGYTF. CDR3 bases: TGTGCCAGCTCCCTCACGGGACAGACTGATGGCTACACCTTC. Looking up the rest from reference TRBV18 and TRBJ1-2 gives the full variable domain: NAGVMQNPRHLVRRRGQEARLRCSPMKGHSHVYWYRQLPEEGLKFMVYLQKENIIDESGMPKERFSAEFPKEGPSILRIQQVVRGDSAAYFCASSLTGQTDGYTFGSGTRLTVV.

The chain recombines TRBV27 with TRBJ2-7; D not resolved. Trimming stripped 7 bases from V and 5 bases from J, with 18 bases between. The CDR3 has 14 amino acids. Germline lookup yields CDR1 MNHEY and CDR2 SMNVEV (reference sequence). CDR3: CASTKTPPGHEQYF. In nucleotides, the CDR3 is TGTGCCAGCACGAAAACTCCTCCCGGCCACGAGCAGTACTTC.

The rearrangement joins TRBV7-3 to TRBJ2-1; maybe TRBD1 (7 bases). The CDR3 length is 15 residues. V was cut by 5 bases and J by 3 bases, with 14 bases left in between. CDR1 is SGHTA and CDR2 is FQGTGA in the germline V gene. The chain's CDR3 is CASSRQGGSYNEQFF. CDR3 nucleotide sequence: TGTGCCAGCAGCCGACAGGGAGGTAGCTACAATGAGCAGTTCTTC.

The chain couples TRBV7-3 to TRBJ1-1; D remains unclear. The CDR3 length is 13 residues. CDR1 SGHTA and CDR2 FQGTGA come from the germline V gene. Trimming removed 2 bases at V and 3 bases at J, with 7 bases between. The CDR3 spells CASSLSQDTEAFF. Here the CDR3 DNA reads TGTGCCAGCAGCTTATCCCAGGACACTGAAGCTTTCTTT.

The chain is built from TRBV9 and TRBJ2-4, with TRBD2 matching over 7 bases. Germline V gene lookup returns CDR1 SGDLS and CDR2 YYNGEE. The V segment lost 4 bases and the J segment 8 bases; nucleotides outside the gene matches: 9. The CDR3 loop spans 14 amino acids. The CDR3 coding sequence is TGTGCCAGCAGCATGGGACTACGCGGCGACATTCAGTACTTC. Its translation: CASSMGLRGDIQYF.

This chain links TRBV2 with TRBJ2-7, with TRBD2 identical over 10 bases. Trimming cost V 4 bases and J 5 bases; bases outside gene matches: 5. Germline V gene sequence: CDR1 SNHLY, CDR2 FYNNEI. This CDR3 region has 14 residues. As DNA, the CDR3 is TGTGCCAGCAGTGGGGGACTAGCGAGGAACGAGCAGTACTTC. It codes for CASSGGLARNEQYF.